This T cell receptor beta chain was sequenced during a study of CD8+ T cells in alopecia areata. The study's findings and limits: It was observed that many expanded lesional clones persisted in scalp and blood during tofacitinib. In lesional scalp, particularly from alopecia totalis/universalis, clonality was higher than in normal scalp.

Remarks on this clone: The target antigen is unknown.

Reverse transcription of extracted RNA yielded cDNA, which provided the sequencing template. Some clones are missing from TCRdb's copy, which holds only in-frame ones; the method was immunoSEQ multiplex PCR. Of 200,000 to 250,000 clones listed, less than 75% were seen once; the top ten hold 1.5% to 2%. Treatment in this sample: oral pan-JAK inhibitor, 5-10 mg twice daily. Specimens obtained from alopecia areata patients comprised lesional scalp punch biopsies and peripheral blood. There are 13 residues in the CDR3. Germline-derived CDR1 and CDR2 are SGHTA and FQGNSA. With 4 bases removed from V and 8 bases from J, the gap between germline ends came to 14 bases.

The sequence was obtained from a human donor with alopecia areata. This specimen was CD4+ T cells sorted from blood, taken at week 4, from a patient treated with tofacitinib. The chain has TRBV7-2 and TRBJ1-2; D call uncertain. The CDR3 nucleotides read TGTGCCAGCAGCTGGATGGAGAGACGAGGCTACACCTTC. Amino acid sequence: CASSWMERRGYTF.